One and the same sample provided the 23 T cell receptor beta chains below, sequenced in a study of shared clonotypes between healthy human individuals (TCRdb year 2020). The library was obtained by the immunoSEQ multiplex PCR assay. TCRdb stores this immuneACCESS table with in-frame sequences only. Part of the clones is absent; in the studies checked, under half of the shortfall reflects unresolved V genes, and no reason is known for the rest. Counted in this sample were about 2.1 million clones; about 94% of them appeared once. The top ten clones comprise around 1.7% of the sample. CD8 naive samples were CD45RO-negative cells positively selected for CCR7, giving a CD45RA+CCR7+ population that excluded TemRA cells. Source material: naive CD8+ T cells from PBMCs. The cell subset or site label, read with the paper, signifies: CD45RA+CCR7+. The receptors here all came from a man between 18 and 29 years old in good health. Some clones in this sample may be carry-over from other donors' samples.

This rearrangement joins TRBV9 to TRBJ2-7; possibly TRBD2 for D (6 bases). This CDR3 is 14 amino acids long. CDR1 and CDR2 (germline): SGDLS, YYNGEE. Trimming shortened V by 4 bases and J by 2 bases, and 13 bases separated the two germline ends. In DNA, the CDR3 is TGTGCCAGCAGCTTGGAGGGGTCGGCCTACGAGCAGTACTTC. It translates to CASSLEGSAYEQYF.

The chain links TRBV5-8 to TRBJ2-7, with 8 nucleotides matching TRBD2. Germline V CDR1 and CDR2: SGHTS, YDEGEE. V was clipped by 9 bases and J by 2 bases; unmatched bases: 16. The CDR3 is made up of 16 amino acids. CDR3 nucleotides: TGTGCCACCGAGAGCGATAGCGGGAAGGGCCCCTACGAGCAGTACTTC. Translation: CATESDSGKGPYEQYF.

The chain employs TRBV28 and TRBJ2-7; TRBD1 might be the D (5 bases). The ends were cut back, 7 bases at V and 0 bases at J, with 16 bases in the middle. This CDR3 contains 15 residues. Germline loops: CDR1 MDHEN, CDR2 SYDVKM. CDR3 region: CASTPAPQGSYEQYF. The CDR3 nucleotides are TGTGCCAGCACCCCAGCCCCCCAGGGCTCCTACGAGCAGTACTTC.

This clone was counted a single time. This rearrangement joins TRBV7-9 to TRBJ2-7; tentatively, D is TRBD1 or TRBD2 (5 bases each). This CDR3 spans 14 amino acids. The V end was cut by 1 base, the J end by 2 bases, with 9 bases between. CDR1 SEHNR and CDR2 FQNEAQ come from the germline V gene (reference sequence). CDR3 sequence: CASSLGDVPYEQYF. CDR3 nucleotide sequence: TGTGCCAGCAGCTTAGGGGACGTTCCCTACGAGCAGTACTTC.

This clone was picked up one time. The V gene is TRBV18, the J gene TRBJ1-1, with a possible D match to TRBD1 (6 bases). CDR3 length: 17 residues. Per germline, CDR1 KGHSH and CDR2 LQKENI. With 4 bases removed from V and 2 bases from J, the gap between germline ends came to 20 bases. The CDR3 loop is CASSQNQGAGVNTEAFF. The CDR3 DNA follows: TGTGCCAGCTCACAAAACCAAGGCGCAGGGGTAAACACTGAAGCTTTCTTT. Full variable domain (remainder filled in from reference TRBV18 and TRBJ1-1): NAGVMQNPRHLVRRRGQEARLRCSPMKGHSHVYWYRQLPEEGLKFMVYLQKENIIDESGMPKERFSAEFPKEGPSILRIQQVVRGDSAAYFCASSQNQGAGVNTEAFFGQGTRLTVV.

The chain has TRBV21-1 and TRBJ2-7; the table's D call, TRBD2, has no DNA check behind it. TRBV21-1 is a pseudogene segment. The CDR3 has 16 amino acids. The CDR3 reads CASSKGGRRNSYEQYF. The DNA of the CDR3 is TGTGCCAGCAGCAAAGGTGGCAGGAGGAACTCCTACGAGCAGTACTTC.

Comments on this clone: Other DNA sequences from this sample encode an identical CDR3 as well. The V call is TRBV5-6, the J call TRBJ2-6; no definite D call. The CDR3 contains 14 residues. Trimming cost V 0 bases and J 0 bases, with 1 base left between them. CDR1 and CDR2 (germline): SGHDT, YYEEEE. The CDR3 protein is CASSLGSGANVLTF. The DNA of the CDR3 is TGTGCCAGCAGCTTGGGCTCTGGGGCCAACGTCCTGACTTTC.

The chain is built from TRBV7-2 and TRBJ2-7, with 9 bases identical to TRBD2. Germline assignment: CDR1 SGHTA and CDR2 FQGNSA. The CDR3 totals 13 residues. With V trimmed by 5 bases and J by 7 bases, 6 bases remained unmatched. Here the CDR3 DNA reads TGTGCCAGCAGCCGGACTAGCGTACATGAGCAGTACTTC. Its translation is CASSRTSVHEQYF.

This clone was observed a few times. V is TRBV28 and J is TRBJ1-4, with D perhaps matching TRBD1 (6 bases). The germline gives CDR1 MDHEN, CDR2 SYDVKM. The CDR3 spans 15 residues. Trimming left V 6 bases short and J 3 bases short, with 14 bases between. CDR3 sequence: CASRDWTAANEKLFF. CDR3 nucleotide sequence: TGTGCCAGCAGAGACTGGACAGCGGCTAATGAAAAACTGTTTTTT.

DNA for the CDR3: TGTGCCAGCAGTTCACGGAAGGCCTCCTACTACGAGCAGTACTTC. This sequence encodes CASSSRKASYYEQYF. The J gene is TRBJ2-7, the V gene TRBV28; no clear D. Trimming took 4 bases from V and 3 from J, leaving 16 bases between them. CDR1 is MDHEN and CDR2 is SYDVKM in the germline V gene. There are 15 residues in the CDR3.

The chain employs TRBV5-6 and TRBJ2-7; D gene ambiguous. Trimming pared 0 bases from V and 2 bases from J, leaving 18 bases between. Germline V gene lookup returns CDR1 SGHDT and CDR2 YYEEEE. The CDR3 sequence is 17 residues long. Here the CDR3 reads CASSLVSAGSGPYEQYF. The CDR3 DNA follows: TGTGCCAGCAGCTTGGTTTCCGCAGGATCCGGACCCTACGAGCAGTACTTC.

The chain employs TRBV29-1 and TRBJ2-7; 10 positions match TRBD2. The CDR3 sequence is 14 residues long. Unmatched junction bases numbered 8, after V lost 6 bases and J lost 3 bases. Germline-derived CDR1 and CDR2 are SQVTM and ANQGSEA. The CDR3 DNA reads TGCAGCGTGTTAGCTAGCGGGAGACTCTACGAGCAGTACTTC. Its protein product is CSVLASGRLYEQYF.

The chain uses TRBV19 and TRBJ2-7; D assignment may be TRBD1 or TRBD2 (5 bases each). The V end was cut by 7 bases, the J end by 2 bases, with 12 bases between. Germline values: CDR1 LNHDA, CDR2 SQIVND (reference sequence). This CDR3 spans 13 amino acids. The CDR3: CASNQGPPYEQYF. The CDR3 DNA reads TGTGCCAGTAATCAGGGACCGCCCTACGAGCAGTACTTC. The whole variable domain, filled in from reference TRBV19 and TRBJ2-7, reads DGGITQSPKYLFRKEGQNVTLSCEQNLNHDAMYWYRQDPGQGLRLIYYSQIVNDFQKGDIAEGYSVSREKKESFPLTVTSAQKNPTAFYLCASNQGPPYEQYFGPGTRLTVT.

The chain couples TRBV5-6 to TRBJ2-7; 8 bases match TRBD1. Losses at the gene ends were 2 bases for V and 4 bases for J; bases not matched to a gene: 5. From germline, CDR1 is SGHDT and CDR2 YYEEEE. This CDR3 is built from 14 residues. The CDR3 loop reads CASSFPGGTYEQYF. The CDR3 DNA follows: TGTGCCAGCAGCTTCCCAGGGGGCACTTACGAGCAGTACTTC.

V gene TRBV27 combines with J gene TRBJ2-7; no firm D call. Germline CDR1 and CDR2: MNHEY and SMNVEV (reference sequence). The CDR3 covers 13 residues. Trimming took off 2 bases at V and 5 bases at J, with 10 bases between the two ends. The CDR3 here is CASSLTSGHEQYF. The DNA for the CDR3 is TGTGCCAGCAGTTTAACATCCGGACACGAGCAGTACTTC.

CDR3 amino acids: CASSPRTGQGAYEQYF. The CDR3 coding sequence is TGTGCCAGCAGCCCCAGGACGGGACAGGGGGCATACGAGCAGTACTTC. This sequence joins TRBV14 and TRBJ2-7; 12 bases map to TRBD1. This CDR3 is 16 amino acids long. Looked up from germline, CDR1 is SGHDN and CDR2 is FVKESK. The J segment lost 4 bases and the V segment lost 4 bases, leaving 8 bases of the junction unmatched. The entire variable domain, with the rest obtained from reference TRBV14 and TRBJ2-7, is as follows: EAGVTQFPSHSVIEKGQTVTLRCDPISGHDNLYWYRRVMGKEIKFLLHFVKESKQDESGMPNNRFLAERTGGTYSTLKVQPAELEDSGVYFCASSPRTGQGAYEQYFGPGTRLTVT.

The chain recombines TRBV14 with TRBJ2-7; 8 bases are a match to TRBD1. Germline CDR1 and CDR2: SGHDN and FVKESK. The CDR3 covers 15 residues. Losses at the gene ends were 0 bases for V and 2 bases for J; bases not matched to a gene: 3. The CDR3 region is CASSQDSDRAYEQYF. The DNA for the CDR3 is TGTGCCAGCAGCCAAGATTCGGACAGGGCCTACGAGCAGTACTTC. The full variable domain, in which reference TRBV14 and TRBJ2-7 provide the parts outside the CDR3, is EAGVTQFPSHSVIEKGQTVTLRCDPISGHDNLYWYRRVMGKEIKFLLHFVKESKQDESGMPNNRFLAERTGGTYSTLKVQPAELEDSGVYFCASSQDSDRAYEQYFGPGTRLTVT.

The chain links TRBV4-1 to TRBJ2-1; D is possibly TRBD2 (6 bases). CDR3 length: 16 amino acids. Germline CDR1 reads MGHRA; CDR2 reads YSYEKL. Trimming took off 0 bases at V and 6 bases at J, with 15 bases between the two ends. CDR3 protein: CASSQDPGVVVNEQFF. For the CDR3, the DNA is TGCGCCAGCAGCCAAGATCCGGGAGTAGTGGTCAATGAGCAGTTCTTC.

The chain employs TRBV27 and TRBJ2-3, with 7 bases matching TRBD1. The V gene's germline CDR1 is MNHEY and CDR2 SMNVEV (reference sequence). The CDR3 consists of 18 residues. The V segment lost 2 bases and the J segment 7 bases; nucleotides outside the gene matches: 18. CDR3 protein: CASSLTPPTGIALNTQYF. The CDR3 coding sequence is TGTGCCAGCAGTTTAACCCCCCCGACAGGGATCGCACTAAATACGCAGTATTTT.

CDR3 amino acids: CASSEAGRLFAPQYF. In nucleotides, the CDR3 is TGTGCCAGCAGCGAGGCCGGGCGGCTTTTTGCCCCCCAGTACTTC. The chain recombines TRBV9 with TRBJ2-5, with D unresolved. Deletions cut 3 bases from V and 9 bases from J, with 21 bases between. Germline values: CDR1 SGDLS, CDR2 YYNGEE. This CDR3 is 15 amino acids long.

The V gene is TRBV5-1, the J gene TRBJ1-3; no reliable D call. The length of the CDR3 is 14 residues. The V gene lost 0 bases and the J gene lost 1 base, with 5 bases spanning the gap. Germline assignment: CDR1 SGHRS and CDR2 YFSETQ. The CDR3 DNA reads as TGCGCCAGCAGCTTGGTAGCATCTGGAAACACCATATATTTT. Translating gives CASSLVASGNTIYF.

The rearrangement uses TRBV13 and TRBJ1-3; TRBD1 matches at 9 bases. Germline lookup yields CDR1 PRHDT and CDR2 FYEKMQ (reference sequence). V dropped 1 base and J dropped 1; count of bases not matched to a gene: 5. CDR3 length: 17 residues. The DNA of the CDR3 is TGTGCCAGCAGCTTAGCGAGGGACAGGGCGTCTGGAAACACCATATATTTT. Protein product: CASSLARDRASGNTIYF.

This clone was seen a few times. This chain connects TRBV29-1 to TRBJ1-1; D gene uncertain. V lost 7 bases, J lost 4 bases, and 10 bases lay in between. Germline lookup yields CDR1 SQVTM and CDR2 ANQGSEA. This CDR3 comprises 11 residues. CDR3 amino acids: CSGGGSTEAFF. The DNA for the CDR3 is TGCAGCGGGGGAGGGAGCACTGAAGCTTTCTTT.